This TCR beta chain was documented in a study of post-analysis software for immune sequencing data. Study-level points and caveats: Normalized Chao1 diversity in multiple sclerosis patients fell significantly below that of controls.

Tagging with unique molecular identifiers was a feature of the TCR beta cDNA libraries. TCRdb re-derived calls from the PCR reads in MiXCR, one entry per CDR3 protein. Of about 540,000 distinct CDR3 sequences in the sample, approximately 34% were seen once. With respect to this clonotype: Antigen: not known.

The TCR sequence derives from a girl aged 2-17 years with multiple sclerosis. The source material was blood.

CDR3 in DNA: TGCAGCGTTGAACCCCTAGATACGCAGTATTTT. Its protein product is CSVEPLDTQYF. The J gene is TRBJ2-3, the V gene TRBV29-1, with D unclear. Germline-derived CDR1 and CDR2 are SQVTM and ANQGSEA. Trimming removed 2 bases from V and 5 bases from J, with 5 bases in between. This CDR3 is 11 amino acids long.